These 29 T cell receptor beta chains originate from one sample sequenced in a study of T-cell memory formation after mild COVID-19. MiXCR was run by TCRdb on the 5' RACE reads, yielding one entry per CDR3 protein. The sample lists around 320,000 distinct CDR3 sequences; approximately 29% were seen once. The sequenced sample consisted of PBMCs or a T cell subset sorted from them (not recorded which). These receptors all stem from an adult woman who had mild COVID-19 (a few samples of this study predate the infection). Cell type and time point are not known.

The chain combines TRBV19 with TRBJ1-1; TRBD1 matches at 8 bases. V dropped 7 bases and J dropped 5; count of bases not matched to a gene: 6. The CDR3 totals 13 residues. Germline CDR1 and CDR2: LNHDA and SQIVND (reference sequence). In DNA, the CDR3 is TGTGCCAGTAAAAGGGACAGGTTAACTGAAGCTTTCTTT. Its protein product is CASKRDRLTEAFF.

This clonotype was counted a few times. The gene calls are TRBV9 and TRBJ2-2, with a tentative D call TRBD1 (6 bases). V was pared by 0 bases and J by 10 bases, with 19 bases between. Germline loops: CDR1 SGDLS, CDR2 YYNGEE. This CDR3 is 16 amino acids long. For the CDR3, the DNA is TGTGCCAGCAGCGTAGAGGGACACCTAGCTGCCCCGGAGCTGTTTTTT. Its protein is CASSVEGHLAAPELFF.

The chain combines TRBV30 with TRBJ2-7, with D maybe TRBD1 (6 bases). V was shortened by 6 bases and J by 2 bases, with 14 bases between the two germline ends. Germline V gene sequence: CDR1 GTSNPN, CDR2 SVGIG (reference sequence). The CDR3 sequence is 13 residues long. The CDR3 coding sequence is TGTGCCTGCCGGTCGTACAGGGCCTACGAGCAGTACTTC. Protein product: CACRSYRAYEQYF.

The chain is built from TRBV12-3 or TRBV12-4 and TRBJ1-2, with unresolved D. Trimming removed 0 bases from V and 12 bases from J, with 8 bases in between. The CDR3 extends over 11 amino acids. CDR3 coding DNA: TGTGCCAGCAGTTTAGCGCTGGTCCACACCTTC. This codes for CASSLALVHTF.

This clonotype showed up just a few times. The chain carries TRBV6-5 and TRBJ2-2, with 8 positions matching TRBD2. CDR3 length: 15 residues. V was pared by 8 bases and J by 5 bases, with 10 bases of the junction left unmatched. In germline, CDR1 is MNHEY, CDR2 SVGAGI. CDR3 bases: TGTGCCAGCGGTGGTGAGCGGGAGCCGACCGGGGAGCTGTTTTTT. This translates into CASGGEREPTGELFF.

The sample holds a few counts of this clonotype. V is TRBV18 and J is TRBJ1-6; maybe TRBD1 (5 bases). This CDR3 region has 14 residues. Germline V gene data show CDR1 as KGHSH and CDR2 as LQKENI. V was pared by 5 bases and J by 8 bases, with 13 bases between. CDR3 loop: CASSSRDGDSPLHF. In DNA form, the CDR3 reads TGTGCCAGCTCATCCCGGGACGGTGATTCACCCCTCCACTTT.

This clonotype was found a few times. The CDR3 loop is CATFRTGYNEQFF. CDR3 in DNA: TGTGCCACCTTCCGGACTGGCTACAATGAGCAGTTCTTC. The chain couples TRBV15 to TRBJ2-1; a possible D gene is TRBD2 (5 bases). The CDR3 has 13 amino acids. Germline V lookup: CDR1 LNHNV, CDR2 YYDKDF (reference sequence). Trimming cost V 8 bases and J 3 bases, with 11 bases left between them.

The chain links TRBV9 to TRBJ2-1; D may be TRBD1 or TRBD2 (6 bases each). Germline lookup yields CDR1 SGDLS and CDR2 YYNGEE. CDR3 length: 18 amino acids. The V end was cut by 0 bases, the J end by 1 base, with 17 bases between. CDR3: CASSVGNGGVMSYNEQFF. CDR3 bases: TGTGCCAGCAGCGTAGGTAACGGGGGCGTGATGTCCTACAATGAGCAGTTCTTC.

The J gene is TRBJ2-3, the V gene TRBV2; no definite D call. Germline V gene lookup returns CDR1 SNHLY and CDR2 FYNNEI. V lost 2 bases and J 5 bases, leaving 17 bases between the germline ends. The CDR3 runs to 16 residues. As DNA, the CDR3 is TGTGCCAGCAGTGAAAGTTTGTGGGCTGGTCGAGATACGCAGTATTTT. Its protein product is CASSESLWAGRDTQYF.

The rearrangement links TRBV12-3 or TRBV12-4 to TRBJ2-2, with TRBD2 matching over 14 bases. J lost 2 bases, V lost 5 bases, and 13 bases had no gene match. The CDR3 has 20 residues. This chain's CDR3 is CASSPNPFGLAGGNTGELFF. In DNA, the CDR3 is TGTGCCAGCAGTCCCAACCCCTTCGGACTAGCGGGAGGCAACACCGGGGAGCTGTTTTTT.

The V gene is TRBV7-2, the J gene TRBJ2-7; D not certain. This CDR3 comprises 14 residues. Germline V gene data show CDR1 as SGHTA and CDR2 as FQGNSA. The germline V and J ends were trimmed by 5 bases and 4 bases, with 15 bases remaining between them. CDR3 sequence: CASSPQAFNYEQYF. For the CDR3, the DNA is TGTGCCAGCAGCCCGCAGGCGTTTAATTACGAGCAGTACTTC.

This clonotype was recorded only once. This rearrangement joins TRBV12-3 or TRBV12-4 to TRBJ1-2; D is ambiguous. The CDR3 extends over 15 amino acids. Deletions cut 2 bases from V and 1 base from J, with 11 bases between. The CDR3 loop reads CASSLKGSINYGYTF. The DNA of the CDR3 is TGTGCCAGCAGTTTAAAGGGCAGTATTAACTATGGCTACACCTTC.

DNA of the CDR3: TGTGCCAGCAGCGCAGCGGCGAGCACAGATACGCAGTATTTT. Translation gives CASSAAASTDTQYF. The chain is built from TRBV7-2 and TRBJ2-3, with TRBD2 as a possible D gene (5 bases). This CDR3 is built from 14 residues. V lost 5 bases to trimming and J lost 0 bases, with 9 bases between them. Germline-derived CDR1 and CDR2 are SGHTA and FQGNSA.

In this sample, this clonotype turned up a few times. This chain links TRBV27 with TRBJ2-1; TRBD2 matches 7 bases. The germline gives CDR1 MNHEY, CDR2 SMNVEV (reference sequence). The V gene end was trimmed by 7 bases and the J gene end by 10 bases; junction bases not matched to a gene: 4. CDR3 length: 11 amino acids. The CDR3 DNA reads TGTGCCAGCACCCTGGGACTAGAGCAGTTCTTC. Translation: CASTLGLEQFF.

This clonotype has at least ten counts. The chain carries TRBV12-3 or TRBV12-4 and TRBJ2-5; TRBD1 matches at 8 bases. Trimming at V came to 1 base and at J to 9 bases, leaving 10 bases not matched to a gene. This CDR3 comprises 15 residues. The CDR3 loop is CASSLVSGQGTAQYF. As DNA, the CDR3 is TGTGCCAGCAGTTTAGTTTCAGGACAGGGAACGGCCCAGTACTTC.

CDR3 loop: CASRGTGGQETQYF. CDR3 sequence (DNA): TGTGCCAGCAGGGGGACAGGGGGCCAAGAGACCCAGTACTTC. The chain carries TRBV5-5 and TRBJ2-5, with TRBD1 matching 11 bases. V lost 5 bases to trimming and J lost 1 base; unmatched junction nucleotides: 1. The CDR3 runs to 14 residues. Germline V gives CDR1 SGHKS, CDR2 YYEKEE (reference sequence).

The J gene is TRBJ2-7, the V gene TRBV3-1, with D possibly called TRBD1 or TRBD2 (5 bases each). CDR1 is LGHDT and CDR2 is YNNKEL in the germline V gene (reference sequence). V was pared by 0 bases and J by 2 bases, with 17 bases between. The length of the CDR3 is 17 residues. Here the CDR3 DNA reads TGTGCCAGCAGCCAAGAACTCGACGGGACGCGGACCTACGAGCAGTACTTC. It specifies CASSQELDGTRTYEQYF.

The rearrangement joins TRBV13 to TRBJ2-5; 8 bases align to TRBD2. The V segment lost 1 base and the J segment 4 bases; nucleotides outside the gene matches: 14. This CDR3 is 18 amino acids long. Germline V gene data show CDR1 as PRHDT and CDR2 as FYEKMQ (reference sequence). CDR3 in DNA: TGTGCCAGCAGCTTAGCGCCCCCAGGGGCGGGAGGCGGAGAGACCCAGTACTTC. Translating it yields CASSLAPPGAGGGETQYF.

This clonotype was counted between two and nine times. The chain carries TRBV24-1 and TRBJ1-5; 10 nucleotides match TRBD1. This CDR3 has 14 residues. The junction had 1 base not matched to a gene; V was cut back by 3 bases and J by 6 bases. Per the germline V gene, CDR1 is KGHDR and CDR2 is SFDVKD. In DNA form, the CDR3 reads TGTGCCACCAGTGATGACAGGGGGCCTCAGCCCCAGCATTTT. Translated, it gives CATSDDRGPQPQHF.

The chain has TRBV12-5 and TRBJ2-7, with TRBD2 matching 14 bases. Germline-derived CDR1 and CDR2 are LGHNT and FRNRAP. CDR3 length equals 15 residues. J lost 3 bases, V lost 7 bases, and 5 bases had no gene match. CDR3 region: CASAIGLAGGYEQYF. CDR3 coding DNA: TGTGCTAGTGCCATAGGACTAGCGGGAGGCTACGAGCAGTACTTC.

The J gene is TRBJ2-7, the V gene TRBV3-1; D not certain. Looked up from germline, CDR1 is LGHDT and CDR2 is YNNKEL (reference sequence). Trimming stripped 1 base from V and 2 bases from J, with 12 bases between. CDR3 length: 15 residues. CDR3 DNA: TGTGCCAGCAGCCAAGGGACCCTATATCCCTACGAGCAGTACTTC. Amino acid sequence: CASSQGTLYPYEQYF.

This clonotype occurred a few times. This sequence joins TRBV5-1 and TRBJ1-1, with D perhaps matching TRBD1 (5 bases). CDR1 is SGHRS and CDR2 is YFSETQ in the germline V gene. This CDR3 region has 14 residues. Trimming shortened V by 4 bases and J by 5 bases, and 15 bases separated the two germline ends. The chain's CDR3 is CASSEWDRRTEAFF. For the CDR3, the DNA is TGCGCCAGCAGCGAATGGGACCGGCGGACTGAAGCTTTCTTT.

This clonotype was counted only a few times. V is TRBV5-4 and J is TRBJ2-2; 7 bases map to TRBD1. CDR1 and CDR2 from the germline V gene are SGHNT and YYREEE (reference sequence). V shed 3 bases, J shed 6 bases, and the junction held 2 bases outside the gene matches. This CDR3 contains 13 residues. The CDR3 DNA reads TGTGCCAGCAGCTACAGGGGCCCCGGGGAGCTGTTTTTT. Translating it yields CASSYRGPGELFF.

This clonotype was picked up one time. The chain links TRBV12-3 or TRBV12-4 to TRBJ1-1; D perhaps matches TRBD1 (6 bases). V lost 6 bases and J 0 bases, leaving 14 bases between the germline ends. The CDR3 is made up of 15 amino acids. The CDR3 is CASRGPGALNTEAFF. CDR3 nucleotide sequence: TGTGCCAGCAGGGGGCCAGGGGCCCTGAACACTGAAGCTTTCTTT.

Written as DNA, the CDR3 is TGTGCCACCAGTGATTCTTTACAGGGGGACCTCTACAATGAGCAGTTCTTC. Its translation is CATSDSLQGDLYNEQFF. The gene calls are TRBV24-1 and TRBJ2-1, with 8 bases fitting TRBD1. The germline V gene encodes CDR1 KGHDR and CDR2 SFDVKD. The CDR3 has 17 amino acids. V lost 2 bases to trimming and J lost 3 bases; unmatched junction nucleotides: 8.

The chain joins TRBV6-5 to TRBJ1-3, with 7 positions matching TRBD1. Germline CDR1 MNHEY, CDR2 SVGAGI. CDR3 length: 18 residues. V trimming: 0 bases; J trimming: 0 bases; junction bases outside the gene matches: 8. In DNA, the CDR3 is TGTGCCAGCAGTTACTCAACAGGGGAGATTGACTCTGGAAACACCATATATTTT. Encoded protein: CASSYSTGEIDSGNTIYF.

The chain joins TRBV2 to TRBJ2-5; tentatively, D is TRBD1 (6 bases). Germline V lookup: CDR1 SNHLY, CDR2 FYNNEI. The CDR3 is 13 residues long. Trimming took 7 bases from V and 4 from J, leaving 13 bases between them. The CDR3 bases are TGTGCCAGCACTCAGGACAGCGGAGAGACCCAGTACTTC. Translated: CASTQDSGETQYF. Supplemented by reference TRBV2 and TRBJ2-5, the full variable domain reads EPEVTQTPSHQVTQMGQEVILRCVPISNHLYFYWYRQILGQKVEFLVSFYNNEISEKSEIFDDQFSVERPDGSNFTLKIRSTKLEDSAMYFCASTQDSGETQYFGPGTRLLVL.

This chain uses TRBV24-1 with TRBJ1-2, with 8 nucleotides matching TRBD1. The CDR3 is 14 residues long. Looked up from germline, CDR1 is KGHDR and CDR2 is SFDVKD. Losses at the gene ends were 3 bases for V and 4 bases for J; bases not matched to a gene: 3. The CDR3 loop is CATSDQGARYGYTF. The CDR3, as DNA: TGTGCCACCAGTGATCAGGGGGCGCGCTATGGCTACACCTTC.

The genes are TRBV20-1 and TRBJ1-4, with D hard to call. The CDR3 length is 13 residues. In germline, CDR1 is DFQATT, CDR2 SNEGSKA (reference sequence). The V end was cut by 0 bases, the J end by 6 bases, with 8 bases between. The CDR3 DNA is TGCAGTGCTAGAGATAAGTGGGATGAAAAACTGTTTTTT. Protein sequence: CSARDKWDEKLFF.